The subject of this entry is one T cell receptor beta chain. Its target is unknown. This sample was taken from a study of T cell responses to AZD1222 COVID-19 vaccine. Study-wide findings and caveats: Clonal diversity may have been underestimated in mostly white British donors. Spike-specific TCRs gained breadth and depth after people received two AZD1222 doses.

J was trimmed by 2 bases and V by 4 bases; bases with no gene match: 7. The germline CDR1 and CDR2 sequences are SGHRS and YFSETQ. This CDR3 contains 16 residues. Some clones are missing from TCRdb's copy, which holds only in-frame ones; the method was immunoSEQ multiplex PCR. The top ten hold less than 6.5% of the sample, which has roughly 150,000 clones, 90% seen once. Source: peripheral blood, taken 28 days after the second AZD1222 dose. This clonotype originated in an adult who received the AZD1222 COVID-19 vaccine. The rearrangement links TRBV5-1 to TRBJ2-7; TRBD1 agrees at 12 bases. CDR3 bases: TGCGCCAGCAGCCGGGGGGACAGGGGGCGCCCCTACGAGCAGTACTTC. Translating gives CASSRGDRGRPYEQYF.